This T cell receptor (beta chain) emerged from a study of blood T cell repertoires in COVID-19 (dated by TCRdb to 2018 to 2021). Regarding the research as a whole: The collaborator samples originated in the United States, Italy and Spain and spanned the acute and convalescent phases of COVID-19. The prospective study material was composed of cDNA or gDNA derived from T cells, B-cell-depleted T cells, or PBMCs. Subjects who had been exposed to COVID-19, were actively infected with it, or had recovered from it provided the deeply sampled blood TCRbeta repertoires that made up the dataset. The repertoires were released in a freely available public database intended as a resource for research on the immune response to SARS-CoV-2. The samples were drawn from the first 160 participants of the ongoing ImmuneRACE study and from 1,254 subjects provided by 6 global collaborators. Sample metadata almost always included a de-identified subject ID, COVID-19 status, age in years and sex. Where available, HLA class I and class II types were taken from metadata supplied by the sample provider and were not determined by assay-based typing.

Results the study describes overall, beyond this receptor: The quantity of clinical and demographic metadata differed by source and by participant and was supplied without curation.

Enrolling through a virtual design, the prospective study's participants ranged in age from roughly 18 to 100 years and lived across around 25 United States geographic areas. Cohort assignment in the prospective study relied on participant-reported clinical history from a screening survey and a study questionnaire. In the prospective study, whole blood, serum and a nasopharyngeal or oropharyngeal swab were collected from each participant by mobile phlebotomists. Additional blood draws and questionnaires over an approximately two-month period could optionally be provided by prospective study participants. Blood samples from the prospective study were shipped frozen or at room temperature prior to DNA extraction. Unmatched junction bases come to 4, with V trimmed by 4 bases and J by 6 bases. The CDR3 runs 14 residues from the cysteine to the phenylalanine. The retained sequence is limited to the CDR3, 42 bases, with the frame set at the first base. The germline V gene encodes CDR1 SNHLY and CDR2 FYNNEI.

With regard to this clone: The antigen this receptor binds is unknown. The input lacks base qualities; no much larger clone sits a single base away.

TCRbeta CDR3 regions were amplified from genomic DNA using the immunoSEQ Assay, a bias-controlled multiplex PCR. The authors processed their data as follows. Nucleated cell counts per sample were estimated from amplification of reference gene primers within the assay. To quantify the absolute abundance of each unique TCRbeta CDR3 rearrangement, sequence reads were collapsed and filtered. For each sample, productive Simpson clonality was calculated as the square root of Simpson's diversity index across productive rearrangements. The clones in this table, taken by TCRdb from immuneACCESS, are in-frame only. Not every clone is retained; where verified, under half of the shortfall comes from an unresolved V gene, and the cause of the rest is unknown. Clone size and V and J calls were adopted from that table, with D and trimming inferred from the DNA. The sample profile shows 140,000 to 150,000 clones; over 75% of them were found once. The top ten hold approximately 1.2% of the sample.

Sequenced sample: PBMCs or T cells enriched from blood (not recorded which). The chain links TRBV2 with TRBJ2-7; TRBD1 fits 12 bases in the junction. The clonotype was recovered from a woman aged 30 to 39 with acute COVID-19. The DNA sequence is TGTGCCAGCAGTGGACGGGACAGGGGGCTCGAGCAGTACTTC. Its coded protein is CASSGRDRGLEQYF.